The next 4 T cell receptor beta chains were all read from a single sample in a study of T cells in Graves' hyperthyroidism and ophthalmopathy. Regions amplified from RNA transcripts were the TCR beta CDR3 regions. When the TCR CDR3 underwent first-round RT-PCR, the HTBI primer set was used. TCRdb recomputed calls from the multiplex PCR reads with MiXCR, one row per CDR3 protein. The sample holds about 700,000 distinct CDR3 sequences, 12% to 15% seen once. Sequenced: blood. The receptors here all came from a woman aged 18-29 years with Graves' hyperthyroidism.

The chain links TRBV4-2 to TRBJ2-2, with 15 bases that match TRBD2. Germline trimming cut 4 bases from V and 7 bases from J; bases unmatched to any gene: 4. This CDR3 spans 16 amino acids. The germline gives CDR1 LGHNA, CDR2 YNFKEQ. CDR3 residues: CASSRPGLAGGGELFF. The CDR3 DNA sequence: TGTGCCAGCAGCCGCCCGGGACTAGCGGGAGGCGGGGAGCTGTTTTTT.

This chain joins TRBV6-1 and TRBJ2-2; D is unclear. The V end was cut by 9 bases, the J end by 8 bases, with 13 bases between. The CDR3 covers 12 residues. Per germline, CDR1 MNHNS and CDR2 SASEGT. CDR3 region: CASRPYDGELFF. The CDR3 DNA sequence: TGTGCCAGTCGCCCGTACGATGGGGAGCTGTTTTTT.

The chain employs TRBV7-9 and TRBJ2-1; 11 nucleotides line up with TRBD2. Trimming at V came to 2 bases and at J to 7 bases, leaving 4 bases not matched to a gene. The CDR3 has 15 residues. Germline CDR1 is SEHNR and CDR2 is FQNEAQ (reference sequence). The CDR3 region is CASSLIAGGWNEQFF. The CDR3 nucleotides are TGTGCCAGCAGCTTAATAGCGGGAGGGTGGAATGAGCAGTTCTTC.

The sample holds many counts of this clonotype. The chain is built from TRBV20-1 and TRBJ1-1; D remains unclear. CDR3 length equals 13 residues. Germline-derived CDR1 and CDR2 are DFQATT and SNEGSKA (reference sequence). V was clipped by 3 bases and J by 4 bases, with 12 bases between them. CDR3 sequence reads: CSARTGAFTEAFF. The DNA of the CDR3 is TGCAGTGCTAGGACTGGTGCTTTCACTGAAGCTTTCTTT.